This T cell receptor beta chain was retrieved from a study of PD-1 blockade in classical Hodgkin lymphoma. General observations from the study: Reports described newly diagnosed patients as having lower baseline TCR diversity than healthy donors.

This clone was recorded only once. The antigen is not known. The CDR3 is 16 residues long. TCRdb's table, derived via immunoSEQ multiplex PCR, lists solely in-frame clones and lacks some. The top ten hold roughly 6.9% of the sample, which has some 7,100 clones, around 77% seen once. With no exception, relapse followed autologous stem cell transplantation in all patients, and brentuximab vedotin exposure varied. Purification of CD4+ T cells from thawed PBMCs was performed via magnetic negative selection. The genes are TRBV21-1 and TRBJ1-2. TRBV21-1 is labeled a pseudogene. Sequenced material: CD4+ T cells from blood, taken at baseline. The clonotype comes from a human donor with classical Hodgkin lymphoma. The chain's CDR3 is CASRACLARKTYGYTF. The CDR3 region has the DNA TGTGCCAGCAGGGCGTGTTTAGCCAGAAAGACCTATGGCTACACCTTC.